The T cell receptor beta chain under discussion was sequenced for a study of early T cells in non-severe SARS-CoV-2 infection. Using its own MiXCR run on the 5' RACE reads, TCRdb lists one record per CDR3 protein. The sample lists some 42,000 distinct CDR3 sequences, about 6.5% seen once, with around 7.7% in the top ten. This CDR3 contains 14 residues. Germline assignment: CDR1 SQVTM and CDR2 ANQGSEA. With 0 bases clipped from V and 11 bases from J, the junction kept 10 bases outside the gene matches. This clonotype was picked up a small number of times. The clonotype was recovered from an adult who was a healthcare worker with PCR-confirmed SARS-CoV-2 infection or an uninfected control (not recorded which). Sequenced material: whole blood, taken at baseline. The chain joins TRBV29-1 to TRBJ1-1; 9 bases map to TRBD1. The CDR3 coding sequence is TGCAGCGTTGAAGATCGGGGGGACAGGGTGGGCGCTTTCTTT. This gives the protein CSVEDRGDRVGAFF.